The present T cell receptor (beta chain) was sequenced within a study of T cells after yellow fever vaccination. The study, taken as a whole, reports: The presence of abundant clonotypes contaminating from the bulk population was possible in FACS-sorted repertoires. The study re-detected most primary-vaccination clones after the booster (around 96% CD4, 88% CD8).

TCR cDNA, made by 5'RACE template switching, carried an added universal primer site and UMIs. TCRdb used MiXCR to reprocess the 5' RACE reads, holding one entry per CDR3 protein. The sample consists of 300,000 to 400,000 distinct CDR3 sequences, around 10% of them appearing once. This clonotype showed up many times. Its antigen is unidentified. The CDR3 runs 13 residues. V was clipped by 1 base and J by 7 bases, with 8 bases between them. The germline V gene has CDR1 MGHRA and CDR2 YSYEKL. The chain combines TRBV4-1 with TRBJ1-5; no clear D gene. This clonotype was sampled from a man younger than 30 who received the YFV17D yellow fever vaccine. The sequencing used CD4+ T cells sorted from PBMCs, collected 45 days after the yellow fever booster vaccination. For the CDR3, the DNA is TGCGCCAGCAGCCAAGTATCGGGGCAGCCCCAGCATTTT. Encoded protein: CASSQVSGQPQHF.